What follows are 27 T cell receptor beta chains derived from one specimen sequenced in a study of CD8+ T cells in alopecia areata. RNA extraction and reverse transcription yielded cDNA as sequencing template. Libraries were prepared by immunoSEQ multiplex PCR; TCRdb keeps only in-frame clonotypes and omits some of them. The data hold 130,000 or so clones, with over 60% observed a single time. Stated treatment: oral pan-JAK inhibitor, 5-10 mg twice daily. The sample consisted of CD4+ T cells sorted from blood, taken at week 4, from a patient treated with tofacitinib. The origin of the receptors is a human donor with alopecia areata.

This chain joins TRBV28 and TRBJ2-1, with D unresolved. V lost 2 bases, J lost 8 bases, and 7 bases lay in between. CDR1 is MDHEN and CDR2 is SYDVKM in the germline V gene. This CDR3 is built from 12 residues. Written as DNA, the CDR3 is TGTGCCAGCAGTTTAAGCAGGTATGAGCAGTTCTTC. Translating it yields CASSLSRYEQFF.

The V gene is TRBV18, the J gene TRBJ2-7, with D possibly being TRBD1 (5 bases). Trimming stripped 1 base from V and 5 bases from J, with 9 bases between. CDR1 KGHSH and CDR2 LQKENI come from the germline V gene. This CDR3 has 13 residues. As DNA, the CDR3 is TGTGCCAGCTCACCACGGCAGGGCCACGAGCAGTACTTC. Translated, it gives CASSPRQGHEQYF.

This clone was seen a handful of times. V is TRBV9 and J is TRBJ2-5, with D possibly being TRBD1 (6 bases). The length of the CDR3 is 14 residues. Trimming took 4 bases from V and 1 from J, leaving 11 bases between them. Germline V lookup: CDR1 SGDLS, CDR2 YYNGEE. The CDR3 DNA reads TGTGCCAGCAGCCGGGGACAACTCCAAGAGACCCAGTACTTC. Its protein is CASSRGQLQETQYF. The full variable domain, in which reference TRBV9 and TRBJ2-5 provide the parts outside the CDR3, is DSGVTQTPKHLITATGQRVTLRCSPRSGDLSVYWYQQSLDQGLQFLIQYYNGEERAKGNILERFSAQQFPDLHSELNLSSLELGDSALYFCASSRGQLQETQYFGPGTRLLVL.

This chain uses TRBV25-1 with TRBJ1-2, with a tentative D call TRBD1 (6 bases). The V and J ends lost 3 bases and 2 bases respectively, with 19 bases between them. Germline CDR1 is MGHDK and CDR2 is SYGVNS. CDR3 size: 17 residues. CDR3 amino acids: CASSDNRPRGANYGYTF. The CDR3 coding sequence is TGTGCCAGCAGTGACAATCGCCCACGGGGGGCGAACTATGGCTACACCTTC.

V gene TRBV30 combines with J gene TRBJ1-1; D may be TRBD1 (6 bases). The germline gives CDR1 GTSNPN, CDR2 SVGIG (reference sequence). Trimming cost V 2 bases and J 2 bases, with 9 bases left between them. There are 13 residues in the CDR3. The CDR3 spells CAWSRTANTEAFF. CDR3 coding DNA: TGTGCCTGGAGTAGGACAGCCAACACTGAAGCTTTCTTT.

CDR3 bases: TGTGCCAGCAGCACGACTAGCGACGGTTACGAGCAGTACTTC. Translated, it gives CASSTTSDGYEQYF. V is TRBV9 and J is TRBJ2-7; 8 nucleotides agree with TRBD2. This CDR3 has 14 residues. V shed 4 bases, J shed 4 bases, and the junction held 7 bases outside the gene matches. CDR1 is SGDLS, CDR2 YYNGEE, per germline.

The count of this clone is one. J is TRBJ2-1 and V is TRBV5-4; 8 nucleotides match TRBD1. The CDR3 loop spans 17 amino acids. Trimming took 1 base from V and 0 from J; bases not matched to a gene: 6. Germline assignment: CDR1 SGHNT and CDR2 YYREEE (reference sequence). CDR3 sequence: CASSLLQGASSYNEQFF. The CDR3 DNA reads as TGTGCCAGCAGCTTGCTCCAGGGGGCCAGCTCCTACAATGAGCAGTTCTTC.

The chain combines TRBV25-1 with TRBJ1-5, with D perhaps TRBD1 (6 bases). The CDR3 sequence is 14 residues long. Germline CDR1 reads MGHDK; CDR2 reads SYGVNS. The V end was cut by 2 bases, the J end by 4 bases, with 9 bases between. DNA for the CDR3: TGTGCCAGCAGTGAAAACAGGGATAATCAGCCCCAGCATTTT. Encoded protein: CASSENRDNQPQHF.

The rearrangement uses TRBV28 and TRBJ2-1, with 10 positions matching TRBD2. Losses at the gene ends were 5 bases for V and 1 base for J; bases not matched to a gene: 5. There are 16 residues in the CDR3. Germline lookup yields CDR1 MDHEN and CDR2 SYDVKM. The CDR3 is CASSPSSGRSYNEQFF. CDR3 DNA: TGTGCCAGCAGTCCATCTAGCGGGAGATCCTACAATGAGCAGTTCTTC.

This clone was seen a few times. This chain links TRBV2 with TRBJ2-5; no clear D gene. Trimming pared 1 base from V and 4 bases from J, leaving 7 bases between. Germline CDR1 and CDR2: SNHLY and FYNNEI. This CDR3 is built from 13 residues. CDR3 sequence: CASSEGPRETQYF. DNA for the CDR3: TGTGCCAGCAGTGAAGGACCTAGAGAGACCCAGTACTTC. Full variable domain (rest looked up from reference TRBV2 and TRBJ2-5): EPEVTQTPSHQVTQMGQEVILRCVPISNHLYFYWYRQILGQKVEFLVSFYNNEISEKSEIFDDQFSVERPDGSNFTLKIRSTKLEDSAMYFCASSEGPRETQYFGPGTRLLVL.

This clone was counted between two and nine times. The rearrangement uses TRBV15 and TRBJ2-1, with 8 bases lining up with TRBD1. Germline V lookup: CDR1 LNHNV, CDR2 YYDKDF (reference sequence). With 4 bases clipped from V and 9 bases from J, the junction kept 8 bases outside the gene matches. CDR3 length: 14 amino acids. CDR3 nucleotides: TGTGCCACCAGCACAGGGGGCTCCGGACTTGAGCAGTTCTTC. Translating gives CATSTGGSGLEQFF.

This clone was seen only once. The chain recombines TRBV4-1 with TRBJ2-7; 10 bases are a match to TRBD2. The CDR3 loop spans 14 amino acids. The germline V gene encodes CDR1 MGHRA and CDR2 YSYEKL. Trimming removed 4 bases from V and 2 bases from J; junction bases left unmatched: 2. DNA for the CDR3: TGCGCCAGCAGCCGACTAGCGGGTACCTACGAGCAGTACTTC. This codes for CASSRLAGTYEQYF.

The CDR3 DNA sequence: TGTGCCAGCAGTGGGGGATATTATGGCTACACCTTC. Translation gives CASSGGYYGYTF. V usage is TRBV25-1 and J usage is TRBJ1-2; D is ambiguous. The V gene lost 4 bases and the J gene lost 5 bases, with 8 bases spanning the gap. The length of the CDR3 is 12 residues. Per germline, CDR1 MGHDK and CDR2 SYGVNS.

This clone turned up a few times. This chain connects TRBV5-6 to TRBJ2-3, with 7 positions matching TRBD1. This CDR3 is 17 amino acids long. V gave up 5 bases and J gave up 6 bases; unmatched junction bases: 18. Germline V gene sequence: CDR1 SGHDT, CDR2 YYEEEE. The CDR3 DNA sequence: TGTGCCAGCAGTTTATTAGGGGGCGCAGTCGAAGAGGATACGCAGTATTTT. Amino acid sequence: CASSLLGGAVEEDTQYF.

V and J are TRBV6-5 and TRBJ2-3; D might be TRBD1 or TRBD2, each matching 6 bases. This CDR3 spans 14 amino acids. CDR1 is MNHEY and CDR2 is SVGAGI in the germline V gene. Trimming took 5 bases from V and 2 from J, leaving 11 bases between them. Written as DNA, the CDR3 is TGTGCCAGCAGTGACCGGGGGCTCACAGATACGCAGTATTTT. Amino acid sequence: CASSDRGLTDTQYF.

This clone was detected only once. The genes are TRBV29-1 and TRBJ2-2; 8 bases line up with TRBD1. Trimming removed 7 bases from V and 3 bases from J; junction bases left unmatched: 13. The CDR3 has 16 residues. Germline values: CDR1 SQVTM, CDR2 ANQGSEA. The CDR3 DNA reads TGCAGCGCCCACGGAGCAGGGGGCGCAGACACCGGGGAGCTGTTTTTT. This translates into CSAHGAGGADTGELFF.

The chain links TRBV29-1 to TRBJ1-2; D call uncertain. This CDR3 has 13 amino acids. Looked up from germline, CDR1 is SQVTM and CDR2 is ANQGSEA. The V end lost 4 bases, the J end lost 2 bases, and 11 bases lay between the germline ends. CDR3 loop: CSVGVGLNYGYTF. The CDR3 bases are TGCAGCGTTGGCGTAGGGCTCAACTATGGCTACACCTTC.

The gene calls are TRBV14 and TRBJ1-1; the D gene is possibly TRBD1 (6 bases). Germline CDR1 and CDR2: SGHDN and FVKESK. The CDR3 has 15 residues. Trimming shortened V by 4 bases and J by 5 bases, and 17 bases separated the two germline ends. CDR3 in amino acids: CASSLRTGGPTEAFF. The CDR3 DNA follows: TGTGCCAGCAGCCTCCGCACGGGGGGCCCAACTGAAGCTTTCTTT.

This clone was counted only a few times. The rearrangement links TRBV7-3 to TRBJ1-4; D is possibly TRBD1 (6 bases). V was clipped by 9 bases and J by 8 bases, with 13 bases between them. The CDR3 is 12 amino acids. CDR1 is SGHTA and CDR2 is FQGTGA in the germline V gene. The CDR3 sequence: CARARTVEKLFF. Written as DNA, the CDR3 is TGTGCCAGAGCCAGGACAGTAGAAAAACTGTTTTTT.

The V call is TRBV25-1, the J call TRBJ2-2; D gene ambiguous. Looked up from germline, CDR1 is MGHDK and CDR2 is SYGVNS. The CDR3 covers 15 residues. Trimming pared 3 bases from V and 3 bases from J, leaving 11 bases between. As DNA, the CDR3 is TGTGCCAGCAGTGAGTCACTCCACTACACCGGGGAGCTGTTTTTT. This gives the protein CASSESLHYTGELFF.

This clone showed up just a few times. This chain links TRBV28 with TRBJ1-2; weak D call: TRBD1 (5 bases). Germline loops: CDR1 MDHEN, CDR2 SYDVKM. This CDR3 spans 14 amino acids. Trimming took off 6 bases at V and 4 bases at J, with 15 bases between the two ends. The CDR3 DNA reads TGTGCCAGCAGCACCGGGGCCGTTAGCTATGGCTACACCTTC. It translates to CASSTGAVSYGYTF.

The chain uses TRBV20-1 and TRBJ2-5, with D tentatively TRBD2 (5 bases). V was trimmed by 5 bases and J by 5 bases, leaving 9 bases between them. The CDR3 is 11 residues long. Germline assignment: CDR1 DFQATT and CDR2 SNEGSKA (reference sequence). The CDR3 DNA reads TGCAGTGCTTTTTCGGGGGAGACCCAGTACTTC. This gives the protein CSAFSGETQYF.

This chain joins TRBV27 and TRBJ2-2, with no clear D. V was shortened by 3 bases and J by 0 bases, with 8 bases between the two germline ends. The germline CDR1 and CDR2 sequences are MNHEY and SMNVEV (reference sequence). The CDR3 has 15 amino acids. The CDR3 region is CASSFLTANTGELFF. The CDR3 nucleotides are TGTGCCAGCAGTTTCCTCACAGCGAACACCGGGGAGCTGTTTTTT.

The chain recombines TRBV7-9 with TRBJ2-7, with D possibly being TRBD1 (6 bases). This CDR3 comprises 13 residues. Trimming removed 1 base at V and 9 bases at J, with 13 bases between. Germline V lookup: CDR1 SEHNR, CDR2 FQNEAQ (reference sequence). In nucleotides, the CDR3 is TGTGCCAGCAGCTTAGAGGACAGCGCTTGGCAGTACTTC. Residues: CASSLEDSAWQYF.

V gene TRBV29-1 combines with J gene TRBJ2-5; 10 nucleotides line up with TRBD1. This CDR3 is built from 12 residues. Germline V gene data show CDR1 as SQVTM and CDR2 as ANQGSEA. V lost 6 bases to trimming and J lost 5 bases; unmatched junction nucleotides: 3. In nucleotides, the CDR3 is TGCAGCGTGGGGACAGGGGACGAGACCCAGTACTTC. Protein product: CSVGTGDETQYF.

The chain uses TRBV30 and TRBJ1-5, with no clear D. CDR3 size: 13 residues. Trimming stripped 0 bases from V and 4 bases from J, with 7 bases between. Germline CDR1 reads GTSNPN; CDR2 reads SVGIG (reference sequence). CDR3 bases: TGTGCCTGGAGTGTTAAGGCTAATCAGCCCCAGCATTTT. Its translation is CAWSVKANQPQHF.

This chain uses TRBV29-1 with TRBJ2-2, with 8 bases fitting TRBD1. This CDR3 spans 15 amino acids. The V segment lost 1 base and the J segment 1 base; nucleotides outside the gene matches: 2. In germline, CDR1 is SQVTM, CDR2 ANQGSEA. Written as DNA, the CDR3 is TGCAGCGTTGAAGGCGGGACAGGGAACACCGGGGAGCTGTTTTTT. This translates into CSVEGGTGNTGELFF.